The entry that follows covers one T cell receptor (beta chain) sequence. Other nucleotide sequences in the sample specify the same CDR3. Source study methods: Estimated nucleated cell counts came from reference gene primer amplification. Data came from immunoSEQ multiplex PCR; TCRdb stores just in-frame clones and leaves some out. Clonal size and the V and J genes are those of that table, whereas D and trimming came from the DNA. This sample has roughly 80,000 clones, with about four fifths found just once. The sample belongs to a study of blood T cell repertoires in COVID-19. In the study overall: Italy, Spain and the United States were the sources of the convalescent and acute COVID-19 samples. T cells, B-cell-depleted T cells, or PBMCs supplied cDNA or gDNA.

Trimming pared 2 bases from V and 7 bases from J, leaving 17 bases between. The germline V gene has CDR1 SQVTM and CDR2 ANQGSEA. The length of the CDR3 is 14 residues. The sequence came from a human donor in a cohort sampled during active COVID-19. The V call is TRBV29-1, the J call TRBJ1-2; a possible D gene is TRBD1 (6 bases). The sample consisted of peripheral blood. The CDR3 loop reads CSVERGRGMGGYTF. The CDR3 nucleotides read TGCAGCGTTGAAAGGGGGAGGGGGATGGGTGGCTACACCTTC.